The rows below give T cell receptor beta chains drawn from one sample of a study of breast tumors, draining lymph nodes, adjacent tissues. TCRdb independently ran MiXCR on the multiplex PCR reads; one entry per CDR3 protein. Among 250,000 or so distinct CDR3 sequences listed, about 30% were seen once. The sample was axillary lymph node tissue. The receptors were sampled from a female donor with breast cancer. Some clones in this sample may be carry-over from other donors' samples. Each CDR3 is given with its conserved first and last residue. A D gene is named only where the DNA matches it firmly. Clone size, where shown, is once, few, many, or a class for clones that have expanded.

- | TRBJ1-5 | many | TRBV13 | TGTGCCAGCAGCCCGTCCCGGGACAAGGGGCCCCAGCATTTT | CASSPSRDKGPQHF
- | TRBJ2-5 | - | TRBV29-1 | TGCAGCGCCGGAGGGGGGTTAGGCCGACAAGAGACCCAGTACTTC | CSAGGGLGRQETQYF
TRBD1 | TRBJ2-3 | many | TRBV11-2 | TGTGCCAGCAGCTTAGCGCTGACAGGGGATCTCACAGATACGCAGTATTTT | CASSLALTGDLTDTQYF
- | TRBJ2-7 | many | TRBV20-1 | TGCAGTGCTAGAGGTCGGGGAGCGTTCTACGAGCAGTACTTC | CSARGRGAFYEQYF
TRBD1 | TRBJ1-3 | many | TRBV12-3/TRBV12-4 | TGTGCCAGCAGGAGGACAGGGGGTTCGATCAGGAACACCATATATTTT | CASRRTGGSIRNTIYF
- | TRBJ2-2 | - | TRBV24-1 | TGTGCCACCAGTCCTTTGGCGGAGGGGGAGCTGTTTTTT | CATSPLAEGELFF
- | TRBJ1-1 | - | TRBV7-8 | TGTGCCAGCAGCTTCACCAGGGGGAACACTGAAGCTTTCTTT | CASSFTRGNTEAFF
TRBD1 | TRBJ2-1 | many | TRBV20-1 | TGCAGTGCTCGCCCACAGGGGTCCTCCTACAATGAGCAGTTCTTC | CSARPQGSSYNEQFF
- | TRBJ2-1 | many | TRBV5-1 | TGCGCCAGCAGCTTAACCGGGACACTTTACAATGAGCAGTTCTTC | CASSLTGTLYNEQFF
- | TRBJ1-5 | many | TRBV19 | TGTGCCAGTAGTACCGACCCAGGGGAGTTCGGCAATCAGCCCCAGCATTTT | CASSTDPGEFGNQPQHF
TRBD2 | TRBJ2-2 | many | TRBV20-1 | TGCAGTGCCAGGAGGCTAGCGGGAGGGCCCGGGGAGCTGTTTTTT | CSARRLAGGPGELFF
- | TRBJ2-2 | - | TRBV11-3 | TGTGCCAGCAGCTTGGGTAGCGTCACCTACAATGAGCTGTTTTTT | CASSLGSVTYNELFF
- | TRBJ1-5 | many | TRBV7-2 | TGTGCCAGCAGCTCACAGCCAAATAGCAATCAGCCCCAGCATTTT | CASSSQPNSNQPQHF
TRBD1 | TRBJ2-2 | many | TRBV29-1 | TGCAGCGTCGGGCGAGGGGGCTCGACCAGCGGGGAGCTGTTTTTT | CSVGRGGSTSGELFF
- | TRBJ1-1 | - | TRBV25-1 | TGTGCCAGCAGTGAATGGGGATCGAACACTGAAGCTTTCTTT | CASSEWGSNTEAFF
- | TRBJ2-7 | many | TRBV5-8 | TGTGCCAGCAGCTCGGTGACACACTACGAGCAGTACTTC | CASSSVTHYEQYF
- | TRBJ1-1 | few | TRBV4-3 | TGCGCCAGCAGCCAAGATACGGGGACTGAAGCTTTCTTT | CASSQDTGTEAFF
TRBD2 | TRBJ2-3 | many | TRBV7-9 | TGTGCCAGCAGCTCGGGGGGAATCTTCACAGATACGCAGTATTTT | CASSSGGIFTDTQYF
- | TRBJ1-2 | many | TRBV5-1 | TGCGCCAGCAGCTTGCATAGTAACTATGGCTACACCTTC | CASSLHSNYGYTF
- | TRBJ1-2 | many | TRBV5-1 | TGCGCCAGCAGGACGGGGGGTTCGGTCTATGGCTACACCTTC | CASRTGGSVYGYTF
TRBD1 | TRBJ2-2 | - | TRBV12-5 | TGTGCTAGTGGTTCCACACCCTCAACGACAGGGGGGGACACCGGGGAGCTGTTTTTT | CASGSTPSTTGGDTGELFF
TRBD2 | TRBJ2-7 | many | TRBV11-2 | TGTGCCAGCAGCTTTCAGCGGGATCAGCTCTACGAGCAGTACTTC | CASSFQRDQLYEQYF
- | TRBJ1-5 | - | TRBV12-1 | TGTGCCAGCAGCGCCCCGCCCCAGCATTTT | CASSAPPQHF
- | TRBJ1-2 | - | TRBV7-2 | TGTGCCAGCAGCCCTCCGGGACTAGCGGGATGGAACACCTTC | CASSPPGLAGWNTF
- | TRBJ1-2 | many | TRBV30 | TGTGCCTGGAGTCCCCTCGGGGGCTACACCTTC | CAWSPLGGYTF
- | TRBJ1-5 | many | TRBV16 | TGTGCCAGCTGTATGTCAGAGTATAGCAATCAGCCCCAGCATTTT | CASCMSEYSNQPQHF
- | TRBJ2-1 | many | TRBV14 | TGTGCCAGCAGCCAAGATCGGTATGGCGCTGAGCAGTTCTTC | CASSQDRYGAEQFF
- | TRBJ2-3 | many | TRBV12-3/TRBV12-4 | TGTGCCAGCAGTTCCGGGAGAGATACGCAGTATTTT | CASSSGRDTQYF
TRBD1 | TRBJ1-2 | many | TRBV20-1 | TGCAGTGCTAGAGGGGCTAGGGACAGGGGGCTCCACATCTATGGCTACACCTTC | CSARGARDRGLHIYGYTF
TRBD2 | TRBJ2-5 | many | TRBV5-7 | TGTGCCAGCAGCTCACCTGGGGATCGACGACTAGCGGTACAAGAGACCCAGTACTTC | CASSSPGDRRLAVQETQYF
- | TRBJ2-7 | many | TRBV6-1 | TGTGCCAGCAGCGCGGAGGACGGCCCCTACGAGCAGTACTTC | CASSAEDGPYEQYF
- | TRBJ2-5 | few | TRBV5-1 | TGCGCCAGCAGCCGGGACAAGCAGTTCGAGACCCAGTACTTC | CASSRDKQFETQYF
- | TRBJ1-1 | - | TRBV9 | TGTGCCAGCAGCCGAGGGGACTTT | CASSRGDF
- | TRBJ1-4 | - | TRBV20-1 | TGCAGTGCTAGAAGAATAGGGCAGGGTCGTGAAAAGCTGTTTTTT | CSARRIGQGREKLFF
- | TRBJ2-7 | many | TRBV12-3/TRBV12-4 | TGTGCCAGCAGTAAAAAGTACGAGCAGTACTTC | CASSKKYEQYF
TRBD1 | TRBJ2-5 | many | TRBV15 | TGTGCCACCAGCAGAGGACAGGGTGGCCAAGAGACCCAGTGCTTC | CATSRGQGGQETQCF
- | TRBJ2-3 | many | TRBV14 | TGTGCCAGCAGCAGCAGTTTCGTCGGCTCTTACACAGATACGCAGTATTTT | CASSSSFVGSYTDTQYF
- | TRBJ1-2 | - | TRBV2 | - | CACSARDGYGYTF
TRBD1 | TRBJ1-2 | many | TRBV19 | TGTGCCAGCGAACCGGGACAGGCCTATGGCTACACCTTC | CASEPGQAYGYTF
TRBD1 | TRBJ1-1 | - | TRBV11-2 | TGCGCCAGCAGCCAGATGGACAGGGCGGTACCTGAAGCTTTCTTT | CASSQMDRAVPEAFF
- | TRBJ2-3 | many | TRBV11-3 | TGTGCCAGCAGCTTCGTTTCGGGACTTCTCGCAGATACGCAGTATTTT | CASSFVSGLLADTQYF
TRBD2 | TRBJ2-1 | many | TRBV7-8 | TGTGCCAGCAGCTTAGTGCTAGCGGGAGGGGTAAATGAGCAGTTCTTC | CASSLVLAGGVNEQFF
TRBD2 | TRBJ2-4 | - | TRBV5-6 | TGTGCCAGCAGCGCTACTAGCGGGAGGCGAAACATTCAGTACTTC | CASSATSGRRNIQYF
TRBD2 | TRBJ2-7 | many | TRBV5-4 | TGTGCCAGCAGCTTCAAACCCCCCGGGACTAGCTCCTACGAGCAGTACTTC | CASSFKPPGTSSYEQYF
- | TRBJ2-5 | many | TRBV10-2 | TGCGCCAGCAAGGTGGAGGGTTTAGAGACCCAGTACTTC | CASKVEGLETQYF
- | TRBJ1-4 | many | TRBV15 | TGTGCCACCAGCAGAGAGGTCTTTCGCACTAATGAAAAACTGTTTTTT | CATSREVFRTNEKLFF